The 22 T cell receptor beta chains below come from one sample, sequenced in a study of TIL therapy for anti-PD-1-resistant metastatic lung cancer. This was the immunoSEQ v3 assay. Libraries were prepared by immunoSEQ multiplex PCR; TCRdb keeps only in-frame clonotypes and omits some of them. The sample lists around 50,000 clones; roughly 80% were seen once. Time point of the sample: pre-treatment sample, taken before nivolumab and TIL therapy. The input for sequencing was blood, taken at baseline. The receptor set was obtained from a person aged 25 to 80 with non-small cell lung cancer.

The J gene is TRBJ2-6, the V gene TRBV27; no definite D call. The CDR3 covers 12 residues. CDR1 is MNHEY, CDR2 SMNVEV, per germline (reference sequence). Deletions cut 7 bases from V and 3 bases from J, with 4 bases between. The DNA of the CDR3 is TGTGCCAGCATGGGTGGGGCCAACGTCCTGACTTTC. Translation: CASMGGANVLTF.

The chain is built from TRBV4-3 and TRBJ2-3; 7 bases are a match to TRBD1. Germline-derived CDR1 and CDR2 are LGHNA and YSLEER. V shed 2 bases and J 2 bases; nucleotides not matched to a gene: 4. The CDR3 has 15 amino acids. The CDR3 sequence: CASSQRTGLTDTQYF. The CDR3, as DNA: TGCGCCAGCAGCCAAAGGACAGGACTCACAGATACGCAGTATTTT.

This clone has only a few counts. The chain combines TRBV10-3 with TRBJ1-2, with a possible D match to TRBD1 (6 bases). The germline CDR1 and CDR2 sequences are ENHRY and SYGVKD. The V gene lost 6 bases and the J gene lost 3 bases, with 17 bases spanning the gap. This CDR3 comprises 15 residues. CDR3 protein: CAIRQQGKYDYGYTF. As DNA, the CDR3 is TGTGCCATCAGACAACAGGGAAAGTATGACTATGGCTACACCTTC.

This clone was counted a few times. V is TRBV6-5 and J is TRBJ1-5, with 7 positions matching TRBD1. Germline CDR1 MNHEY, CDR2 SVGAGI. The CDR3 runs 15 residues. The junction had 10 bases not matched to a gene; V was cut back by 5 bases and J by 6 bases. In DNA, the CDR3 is TGTGCCAGCAGTCCGGAGACAGGGTGGGGTCAGCCCCAGCATTTT. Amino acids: CASSPETGWGQPQHF.

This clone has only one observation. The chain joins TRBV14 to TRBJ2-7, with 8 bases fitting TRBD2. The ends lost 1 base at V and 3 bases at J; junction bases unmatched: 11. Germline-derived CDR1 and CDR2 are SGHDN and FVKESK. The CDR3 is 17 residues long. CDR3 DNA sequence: TGTGCCAGCAGCCAAGGGACATTGCGGGGGGTACGCTACGAGCAGTACTTC. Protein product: CASSQGTLRGVRYEQYF.

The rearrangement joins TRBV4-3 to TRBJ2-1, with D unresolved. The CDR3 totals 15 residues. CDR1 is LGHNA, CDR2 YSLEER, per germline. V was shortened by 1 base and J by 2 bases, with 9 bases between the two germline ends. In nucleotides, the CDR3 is TGCGCCAGCAGCCAAGCGACCGAGCCCTACAATGAGCAGTTCTTC. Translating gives CASSQATEPYNEQFF.

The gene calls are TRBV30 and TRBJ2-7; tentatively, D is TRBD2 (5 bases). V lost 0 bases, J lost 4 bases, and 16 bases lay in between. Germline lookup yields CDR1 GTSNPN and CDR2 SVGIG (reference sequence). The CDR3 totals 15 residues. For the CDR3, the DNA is TGTGCCTGGAGTGTACTAGAACTAGAAGGGTACGAGCAGTACTTC. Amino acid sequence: CAWSVLELEGYEQYF.

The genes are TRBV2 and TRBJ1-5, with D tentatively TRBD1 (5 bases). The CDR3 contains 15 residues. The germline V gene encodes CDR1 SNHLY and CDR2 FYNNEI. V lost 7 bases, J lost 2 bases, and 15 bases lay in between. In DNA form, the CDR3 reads TGTGCCAGCACTCAGGCGGGGGTCGGCAATCAGCCCCAGCATTTT. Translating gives CASTQAGVGNQPQHF.

CDR3 coding DNA: TGTGCTAGTGGTTTGGTTGTTAGAATGAACACTGAAGCTTTCTTT. Its protein product is CASGLVVRMNTEAFF. V gene TRBV12-5 combines with J gene TRBJ1-1; no clear D. Trimming took 0 bases from V and 0 from J, leaving 8 bases between them. The germline V gene encodes CDR1 LGHNT and CDR2 FRNRAP. The CDR3 consists of 15 residues.

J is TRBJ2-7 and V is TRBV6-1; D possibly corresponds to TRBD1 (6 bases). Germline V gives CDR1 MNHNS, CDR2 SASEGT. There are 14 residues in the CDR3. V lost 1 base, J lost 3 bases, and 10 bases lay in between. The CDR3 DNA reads TGTGCCAGCAGTGAAGGGGAAGGGGGCTACGAGCAGTACTTC. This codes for CASSEGEGGYEQYF.

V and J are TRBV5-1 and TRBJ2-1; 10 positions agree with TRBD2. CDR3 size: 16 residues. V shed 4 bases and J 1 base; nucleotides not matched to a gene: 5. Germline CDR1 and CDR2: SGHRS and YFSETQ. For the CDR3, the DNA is TGCGCCAGCAGCGCATGGACTAGCGGATCCTACAATGAGCAGTTCTTC. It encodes CASSAWTSGSYNEQFF.

CDR3 residues: CARGGNQPQHF. The DNA for the CDR3 is TGTGCCCGAGGAGGGAATCAGCCCCAGCATTTT. The genes are TRBV7-9 and TRBJ1-5, with D unresolved. The CDR3 has 11 amino acids. Per the germline V gene, CDR1 is SEHNR and CDR2 is FQNEAQ (reference sequence). Trimming removed 11 bases from V and 4 bases from J, with 9 bases in between.

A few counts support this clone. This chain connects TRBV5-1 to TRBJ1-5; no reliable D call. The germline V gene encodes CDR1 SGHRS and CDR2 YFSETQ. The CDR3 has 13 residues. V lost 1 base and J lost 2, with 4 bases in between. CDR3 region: CASSLLGNQPQHF. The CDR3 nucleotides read TGCGCCAGCAGCTTGCTAGGCAATCAGCCCCAGCATTTT.

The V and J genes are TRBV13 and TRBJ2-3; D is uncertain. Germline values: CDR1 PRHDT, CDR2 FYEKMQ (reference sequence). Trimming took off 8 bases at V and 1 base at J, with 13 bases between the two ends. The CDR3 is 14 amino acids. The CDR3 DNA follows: TGTGCCAGCTCCAGAGATCGTCGCACAGATACGCAGTATTTT. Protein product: CASSRDRRTDTQYF.

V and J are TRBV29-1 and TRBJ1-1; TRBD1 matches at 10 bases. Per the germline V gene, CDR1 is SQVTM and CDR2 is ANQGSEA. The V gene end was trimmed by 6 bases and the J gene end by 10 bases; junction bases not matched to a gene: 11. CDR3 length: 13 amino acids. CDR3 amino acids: CSVLRQGAAVAFF. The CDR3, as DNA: TGCAGCGTGCTACGACAGGGGGCGGCGGTAGCTTTCTTT.

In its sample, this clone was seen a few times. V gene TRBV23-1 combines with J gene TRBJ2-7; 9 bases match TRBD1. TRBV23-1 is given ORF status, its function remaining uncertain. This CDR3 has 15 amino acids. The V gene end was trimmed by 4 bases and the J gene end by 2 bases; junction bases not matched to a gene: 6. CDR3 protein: CASSPDRDRAYEQYF. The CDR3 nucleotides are TGCGCCAGCAGTCCTGATAGGGACAGGGCCTACGAGCAGTACTTC.

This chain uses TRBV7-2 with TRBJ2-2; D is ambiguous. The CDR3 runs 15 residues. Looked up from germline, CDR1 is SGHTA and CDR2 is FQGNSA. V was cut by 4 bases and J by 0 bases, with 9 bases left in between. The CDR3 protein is CASSSLLANTGELFF. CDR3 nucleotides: TGTGCCAGCAGCTCCTTGCTTGCGAACACCGGGGAGCTGTTTTTT.

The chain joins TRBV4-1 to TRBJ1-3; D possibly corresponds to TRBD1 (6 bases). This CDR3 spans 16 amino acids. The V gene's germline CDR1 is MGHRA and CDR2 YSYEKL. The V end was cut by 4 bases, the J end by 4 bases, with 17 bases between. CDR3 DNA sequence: TGCGCCAGCAGCCTGTTGAGCCAGGGGAGCGGAAACACCATATATTTT. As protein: CASSLLSQGSGNTIYF.

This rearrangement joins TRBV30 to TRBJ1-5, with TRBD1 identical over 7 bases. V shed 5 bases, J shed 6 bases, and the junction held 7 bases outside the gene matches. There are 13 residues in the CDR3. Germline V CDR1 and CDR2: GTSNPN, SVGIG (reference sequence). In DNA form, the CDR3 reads TGTGCCTGGGGTAGGGGGCAGGGTCAGCCCCAGCATTTT. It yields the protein CAWGRGQGQPQHF.

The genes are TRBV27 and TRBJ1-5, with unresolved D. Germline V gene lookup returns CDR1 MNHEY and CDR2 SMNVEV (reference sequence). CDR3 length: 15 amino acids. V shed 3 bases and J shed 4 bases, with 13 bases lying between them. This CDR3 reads CASSFDALGNQPQHF. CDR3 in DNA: TGTGCCAGCAGTTTCGACGCCCTCGGGAATCAGCCCCAGCATTTT.

Written as DNA, the CDR3 is TGTGCCAGCAGCGTACGGGCTGCGACTGGAAACACCATATATTTT. Protein product: CASSVRAATGNTIYF. The chain links TRBV9 to TRBJ1-3; D is unclear. CDR3 size: 15 residues. Per germline, CDR1 SGDLS and CDR2 YYNGEE. Deletions cut 1 base from V and 2 bases from J, with 10 bases between.

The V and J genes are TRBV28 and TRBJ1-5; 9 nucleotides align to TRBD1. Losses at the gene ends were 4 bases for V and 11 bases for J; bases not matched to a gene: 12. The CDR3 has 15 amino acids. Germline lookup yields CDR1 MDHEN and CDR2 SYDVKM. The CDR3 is CASSSVDRGYDSQHF. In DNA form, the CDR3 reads TGTGCCAGCAGTTCGGTGGACAGGGGTTATGATTCCCAGCATTTT.